The rows below give T cell receptor beta chains drawn from one sample of a study of T cell repertoires in cytomegalovirus infection. One entry per CDR3 protein results from TCRdb running MiXCR on the reads. The data contain roughly 300,000 distinct CDR3 sequences, around a tenth of them singletons. What was sequenced was PBMCs. Receptors originate from a human donor in good health (CMV status not recorded). Some clones in this sample may be carry-over from other donors' samples. CDR3s include the opening cysteine and the closing phenylalanine or tryptophan. The order of the fields is CDR3 protein, CDR3 DNA, D gene, V gene, J gene, clone size. The D gene is left open where the match is weak. A row's size may be missing; if present it is once, few, many or a size class.

cdr3_aa: CASSLGPGLAAPTGELFF
cdr3_nt: TGTGCCAGCAGCTTAGGGCCGGGACTAGCGGCCCCCACCGGGGAGCTGTTTTTT
d_call: TRBD2
v_call: TRBV7-2
j_call: TRBJ2-2
clone_size: many

cdr3_aa: CASRFVAGTNEQFF
cdr3_nt: TGTGCCAGCAGGTTTGTAGCGGGTACTAATGAGCAGTTCTTC
d_call: TRBD2
v_call: TRBV7-2
j_call: TRBJ2-1
clone_size: .

cdr3_aa: CASSFNPGSSYNSPLHF
cdr3_nt: TGTGCCAGCAGTTTTAACCCGGGGTCCTCCTATAATTCACCCCTCCACTTT
d_call: .
v_call: TRBV12-3/TRBV12-4
j_call: TRBJ1-6
clone_size: few

cdr3_aa: CASSQQGAGQPQHF
cdr3_nt: TGTGCCAGTAGTCAACAGGGTGCGGGCCAGCCCCAGCATTTT
d_call: .
v_call: TRBV19
j_call: TRBJ1-5
clone_size: many

cdr3_aa: CASSLGYRVDTGELFF
cdr3_nt: TGTGCCAGCAGCTTGGGGTACAGGGTTGACACCGGGGAGCTGTTTTTT
d_call: .
v_call: TRBV7-2
j_call: TRBJ2-2
clone_size: many

cdr3_aa: CASMPSGRADEQFF
cdr3_nt: TGTGCCAGCATGCCTAGCGGGAGGGCCGATGAGCAGTTCTTC
d_call: TRBD2
v_call: TRBV6-2/TRBV6-3
j_call: TRBJ2-1
clone_size: .

cdr3_aa: CASSLVWSTDTQYF
cdr3_nt: TGTGCCAGCAGCTTAGTCTGGAGCACAGATACGCAGTATTTT
d_call: .
v_call: TRBV7-2
j_call: TRBJ2-3
clone_size: few

cdr3_aa: CASSEQGRSTDTQYF
cdr3_nt: TGTGCCAGCAGCGAACAGGGTCGATCCACAGATACGCAGTATTTT
d_call: .
v_call: TRBV7-9
j_call: TRBJ2-3
clone_size: many

cdr3_aa: CASKASGRDTQYF
cdr3_nt: TGTGCCAGCAAAGCTAGCGGGAGGGATACGCAGTATTTT
d_call: TRBD2
v_call: TRBV27
j_call: TRBJ2-3
clone_size: .

cdr3_aa: CASSWGGGGGALETQYF
cdr3_nt: TGTGCCAGCAGCTGGGGTGGTGGCGGGGGGGCTTTGGAGACCCAGTACTTC
d_call: TRBD2
v_call: TRBV7-2
j_call: TRBJ2-5
clone_size: many

cdr3_aa: CSASAPSTDTQYF
cdr3_nt: TGCAGTGCTAGTGCCCCTAGCACAGATACGCAGTATTTT
d_call: .
v_call: TRBV20-1
j_call: TRBJ2-3
clone_size: few

cdr3_aa: CAIRWSASYNEQFF
cdr3_nt: TGTGCCATCAGATGGAGCGCCTCTTACAATGAGCAGTTCTTC
d_call: .
v_call: TRBV10-3
j_call: TRBJ2-1
clone_size: many

cdr3_aa: CASRMTGLYEQYF
cdr3_nt: TGTGCCAGCAGAATGACAGGTCTCTACGAGCAGTACTTC
d_call: .
v_call: TRBV2
j_call: TRBJ2-7
clone_size: few

cdr3_aa: CASSVGTAVNSPLHF
cdr3_nt: TGTGCCAGCAGCGTCGGGACAGCAGTTAATTCACCCCTCCACTTT
d_call: TRBD1
v_call: TRBV7-2
j_call: TRBJ1-6
clone_size: many

cdr3_aa: CASSAMLSEGHNEQFF
cdr3_nt: TGTGCCAGCAGCGCGATGCTAAGCGAGGGCCACAATGAGCAGTTCTTC
d_call: .
v_call: TRBV9
j_call: TRBJ2-1
clone_size: few

cdr3_aa: CASSTFSGSSYEQYF
cdr3_nt: TGTGCCAGCAGCACCTTTAGCGGGAGCTCCTACGAGCAGTACTTC
d_call: TRBD2
v_call: TRBV11-2
j_call: TRBJ2-7
clone_size: .

cdr3_aa: CASSLEVADTGELFF
cdr3_nt: TGTGCCAGCAGCCTCGAGGTAGCGGACACCGGGGAGCTGTTTTTT
d_call: .
v_call: TRBV7-2
j_call: TRBJ2-2
clone_size: few

cdr3_aa: CASSLLGAGNQPQHF
cdr3_nt: TGTGCCAGCAGTTTATTGGGGGCTGGCAATCAGCCCCAGCATTTT
d_call: .
v_call: TRBV12-3/TRBV12-4
j_call: TRBJ1-5
clone_size: .

cdr3_aa: CASSFSGRQETQYF
cdr3_nt: TGTGCCAGCAGCTTTTCAGGGAGACAAGAGACCCAGTACTTC
d_call: .
v_call: TRBV6-6
j_call: TRBJ2-5
clone_size: .

cdr3_aa: CASSLGLINSPLHF
cdr3_nt: TGTGCCAGCAGTTTGGGGCTGATTAATTCACCCCTCCACTTT
d_call: .
v_call: TRBV28
j_call: TRBJ1-6
clone_size: many

cdr3_aa: CANPNRGTSGSDVTCEQYF
cdr3_nt: TGTGCCAACCCCAACCGTGGGACTAGCGGGAGTGATGTTACGTGTGAGCAGTACTTC
d_call: TRBD2
v_call: TRBV7-8
j_call: TRBJ2-7
clone_size: many

cdr3_aa: CASSLSYGGCKDEQYF
cdr3_nt: TGTGCCAGCAGCTTGTCCTACGGCGGGTGTAAAGACGAGCAGTACTTC
d_call: .
v_call: TRBV11-2
j_call: TRBJ2-7
clone_size: once

cdr3_aa: CTSGERHGGGELFF
cdr3_nt: TGTACCAGCGGCGAAAGGCATGGTGGCGGGGAGCTGTTTTTT
d_call: .
v_call: TRBV5-5
j_call: TRBJ2-2
clone_size: .

cdr3_aa: CASTQIVLAKNIQYF
cdr3_nt: TGTGCCAGCACCCAAATAGTCCTAGCCAAAAACATTCAGTACTTC
d_call: .
v_call: TRBV2
j_call: TRBJ2-4
clone_size: .

cdr3_aa: CASRTGLGSREQYF
cdr3_nt: TGTGCCAGCAGGACGGGACTAGGGAGTCGCGAGCAGTACTTC
d_call: TRBD2
v_call: TRBV6-6
j_call: TRBJ2-7
clone_size: few

cdr3_aa: CASSPTRGQYNEQFF
cdr3_nt: TGTGCCAGCAGCCCCACCCGGGGGCAGTACAATGAGCAGTTCTTC
d_call: .
v_call: TRBV7-3
j_call: TRBJ2-1
clone_size: few

cdr3_aa: CASSLQDREQETQYF
cdr3_nt: TGTGCCAGCAGCTTGCAGGACAGGGAACAAGAGACCCAGTACTTC
d_call: TRBD1
v_call: TRBV11-2
j_call: TRBJ2-5
clone_size: few

cdr3_aa: CASTRAFNEKLFF
cdr3_nt: TGTGCCAGCACCAGAGCTTTTAATGAAAAACTGTTTTTT
d_call: .
v_call: TRBV7-2
j_call: TRBJ1-4
clone_size: many

cdr3_aa: CASSSGTSGRRNEQFF
cdr3_nt: TGTGCCAGCAGCTCCGGGACTAGCGGGAGGCGCAATGAGCAGTTCTTC
d_call: TRBD2
v_call: TRBV7-9
j_call: TRBJ2-1
clone_size: many

cdr3_aa: CSAPASGDTQYF
cdr3_nt: TGCAGTGCTCCAGCTAGCGGGGATACGCAGTATTTT
d_call: TRBD2
v_call: TRBV20-1
j_call: TRBJ2-3
clone_size: few

cdr3_aa: CASSTSGGAGKTQYF
cdr3_nt: TGTGCCAGCAGCACTAGCGGGGGGGCCGGAAAGACCCAGTACTTC
d_call: TRBD2
v_call: TRBV7-2
j_call: TRBJ2-5
clone_size: many